The next 5 T cell receptor beta chains were all read from a single sample in a study of control samples from healthy donors and cancer patients. Libraries were prepared by immunoSEQ multiplex PCR; TCRdb keeps only in-frame clonotypes and omits some of them. The table records 55,000 to 70,000 clones, 90% of them present only once. The source material was PBMCs. The receptors were sampled from a man in his fifties or sixties with colorectal cancer.

The genes are TRBV6-5 and TRBJ1-1, with a possible D match to TRBD1 (6 bases). V lost 3 bases and J 4 bases, leaving 12 bases between the germline ends. The CDR3 has 14 residues. CDR1 and CDR2 from the germline V gene are MNHEY and SVGAGI. CDR3 DNA sequence: TGTGCCAGCAGTTATGGGGGCCGGGGCACTGAAGCTTTCTTT. Translation: CASSYGGRGTEAFF.

This clone appeared once. The rearrangement uses TRBV5-3 and TRBJ2-3; 7 bases fit TRBD2. TRBV5-3 counts as an open reading frame of uncertain function. The V and J ends lost 0 bases and 2 bases, in that order; junction bases with no gene match: 12. CDR3 size: 18 residues. The CDR3, as DNA: TGTGCCAGAAGCTTGGGGCCCGGACGGACTAGATCCACAGATACGCAGTATTTT. Its translation is CARSLGPGRTRSTDTQYF.

V is TRBV15 and J is TRBJ2-1, with 15 positions matching TRBD2. J lost 8 bases, V lost 5 bases, and 4 bases had no gene match. Germline V gene lookup returns CDR1 LNHNV and CDR2 YYDKDF (reference sequence). The CDR3 runs to 15 residues. Here the CDR3 reads CATSLGTSGGYEQFF. CDR3 coding DNA: TGTGCCACCAGCCTAGGGACTAGCGGGGGGTATGAGCAGTTCTTC.

This clone was counted a single time. V is TRBV6-5 and J is TRBJ2-4; 8 bases are a match to TRBD2. Trimming removed 2 bases from V and 7 bases from J; junction bases left unmatched: 4. Germline CDR1 and CDR2: MNHEY and SVGAGI. This CDR3 region has 14 residues. The CDR3 here is CASSYAGGVNIQYF. In DNA, the CDR3 is TGTGCCAGCAGTTACGCGGGGGGCGTCAACATTCAGTACTTC.

V is TRBV7-9 and J is TRBJ1-2, with unresolved D. This CDR3 spans 11 amino acids. Trimming left V 8 bases short and J 4 bases short, with 8 bases between. Germline CDR1 SEHNR, CDR2 FQNEAQ (reference sequence). CDR3 nucleotide sequence: TGTGCCAGCCGGACCGTCTATGGCTACACCTTC. It is translated as CASRTVYGYTF. Full variable domain (missing parts from reference TRBV7-9 and TRBJ1-2): DTGVSQNPRHKITKRGQNVTFRCDPISEHNRLYWYRQTLGQGPEFLTYFQNEAQLEKSRLLSDRFSAERPKGSFSTLEIQRTEQGDSAMYLCASRTVYGYTFGSGTRLTVV.